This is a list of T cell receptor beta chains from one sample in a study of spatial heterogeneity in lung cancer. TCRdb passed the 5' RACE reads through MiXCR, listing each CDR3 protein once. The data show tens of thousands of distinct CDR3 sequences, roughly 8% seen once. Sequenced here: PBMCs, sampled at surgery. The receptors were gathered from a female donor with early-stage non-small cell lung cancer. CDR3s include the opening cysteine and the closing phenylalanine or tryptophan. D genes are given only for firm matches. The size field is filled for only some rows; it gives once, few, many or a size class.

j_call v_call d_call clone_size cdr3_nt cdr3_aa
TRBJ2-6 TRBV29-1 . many TGCAGCGTCGAGGAGGGGGCCAACGTCCTGACTTTC CSVEEGANVLTF
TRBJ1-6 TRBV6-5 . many TGTGCCAGCAGTTACTCTGGGCCCAGGGATTCACCCCTCCACTTT CASSYSGPRDSPLHF
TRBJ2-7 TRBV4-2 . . TGTGCCAGCAGCCAAAGTAGAGCCTCGGGACTCCCCTACGAGCAGTACTTC CASSQSRASGLPYEQYF
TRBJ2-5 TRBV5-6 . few TGTGCCAGCCGCCGGGGGATAGGCCAAGAGACCCAGTACTTC CASRRGIGQETQYF
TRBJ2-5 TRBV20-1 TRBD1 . TGCAGTGCTAGGGCAGACAGGGACCAAGAGACCCAGTACTTC CSARADRDQETQYF
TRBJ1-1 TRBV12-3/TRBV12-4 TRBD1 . TGTGCCAGCAGTGGGGGACAGGGAAGTAACACTGAAGCTTTCTTT CASSGGQGSNTEAFF
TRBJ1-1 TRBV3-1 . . TGTGCCAGCAGCCGGGACGGCAACACTGAAGCTTTCTTT CASSRDGNTEAFF
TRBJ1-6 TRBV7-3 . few TGTGCTTCAGCACTAATGCCGGGTCACAATTCACCCCTCCACTTT CASALMPGHNSPLHF
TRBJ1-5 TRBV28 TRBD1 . TGTGCCAGCAGACTCGGACAGGGAAGGAATCAGCCCCAGCATTTT CASRLGQGRNQPQHF
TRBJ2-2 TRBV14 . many TGTGCCAGCAGCCCCTCAAGCATTCCCAGAGCCGGGGAGCTGTTTTTT CASSPSSIPRAGELFF
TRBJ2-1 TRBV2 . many TGTGCCAGCAGTGAGAGGGAAGGGGTTGGGCAGTTCTTC CASSEREGVGQFF
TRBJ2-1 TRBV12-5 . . TGTGCTAGTGGTTTGACCAGGGGTGACAATGAGCAGTTCTTC CASGLTRGDNEQFF
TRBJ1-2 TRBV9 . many TGTGCCAGCAGCGCGCCAGCAGGCAGAGGTTTGAACTATGGCTACACCTTC CASSAPAGRGLNYGYTF
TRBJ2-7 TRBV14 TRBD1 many TGTGCCAGCAGCCAAGGGACAGGGGCCTCCTACGAGCAGTACTTC CASSQGTGASYEQYF
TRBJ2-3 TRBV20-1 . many TGCAGTGCTAAGGAGGGGATCGGCACAGATACGCAGTATTTT CSAKEGIGTDTQYF
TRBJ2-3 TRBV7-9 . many TGTGCCAGCAGCTTCGTCGGTACTACGCAGTATTTT CASSFVGTTQYF
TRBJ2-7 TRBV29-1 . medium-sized TGCAGCGTAAGTAGCGACTACTACGAGCAGTACTTC CSVSSDYYEQYF
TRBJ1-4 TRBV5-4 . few TGTGCCAGCAGCTTGCAGCCAACAACTAATGAAAAACTGTTTTTT CASSLQPTTNEKLFF
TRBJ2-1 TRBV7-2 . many TGTGCCAGCAGCTTAGGGGGGATGGGCGATGAGCAGTTCTTC CASSLGGMGDEQFF
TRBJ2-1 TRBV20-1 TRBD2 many TGCAGTGCTAGGTACGCGGGAGTCAATGAGCAGTTCTTC CSARYAGVNEQFF
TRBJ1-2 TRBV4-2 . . TGTGCCAGCAGCCAGGTGTCGCAGGGTAGCTATGGCTACACCTTC CASSQVSQGSYGYTF
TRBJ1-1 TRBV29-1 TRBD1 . TGCAGCGCTGCCGGGACAGGGTACACTGAAGCTTTCTTT CSAAGTGYTEAFF
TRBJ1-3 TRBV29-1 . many TGCAGCGCCGGGGAGGTCCCTGGAAACACCATATATTTT CSAGEVPGNTIYF
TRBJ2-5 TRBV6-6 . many TGTGCCAGCACCCAAAGGCAGATCCAAGAGACCCAGTACTTC CASTQRQIQETQYF
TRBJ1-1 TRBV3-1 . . TGTGCCAGCAGCCATTTAGGAGCCGAAAGGGCTGAAGCTTTCTTT CASSHLGAERAEAFF
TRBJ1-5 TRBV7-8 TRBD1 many TGTGCCAGCAGCGGACAGGACAATCAGCCCCAGCATTTT CASSGQDNQPQHF
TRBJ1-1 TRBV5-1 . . TGCGCCAGCGAAGCGGGGGCGAACACTGAAGCTTTCTTT CASEAGANTEAFF
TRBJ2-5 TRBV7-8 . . TGTGCCAGCCTTAAGGCTCAGGGAGAAGAGACCCAGTACTTC CASLKAQGEETQYF
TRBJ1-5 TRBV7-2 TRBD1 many TGTGCCAGCAGCTGGACATCCGGGACAGGAGCCAACAATCAGCCCCAGCATTTT CASSWTSGTGANNQPQHF
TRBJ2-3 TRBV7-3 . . TGTGCCAGCAGCTTCAGCCTAAGCACAGATACGCAGTATTTT CASSFSLSTDTQYF
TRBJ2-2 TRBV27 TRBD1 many TGTGCCAGCAGTGTAGGGACAGTCAACACCGGGGAGCTGTTTTTT CASSVGTVNTGELFF
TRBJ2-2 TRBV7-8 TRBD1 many TGTGCCAGCAGCTCCCGGACAGGGGCGACCGGGGAGCTGTTTTTT CASSSRTGATGELFF
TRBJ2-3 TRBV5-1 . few TGCGCCAGCAGCTTGGATGCTAGCACAGATACGCAGTATTTT CASSLDASTDTQYF
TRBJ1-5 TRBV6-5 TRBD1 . TGTGCCAGCAGTCGTCAGGGGGCCGATACCCAGCCCCAGCATTTT CASSRQGADTQPQHF
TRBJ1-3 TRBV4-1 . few TGCGCCAGCAGCCAAGAAGAAGGGGGAGGAAACACCATATATTTT CASSQEEGGGNTIYF
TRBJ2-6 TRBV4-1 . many TGCGCCAGCAGCCAAGGGGGGCAGTTGGTATCTGGGGCCAACGTCCTGACTTTC CASSQGGQLVSGANVLTF
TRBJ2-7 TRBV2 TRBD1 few TGTGCCAGCCAAATGGGACAGCCCTACGAGCAGTACTTC CASQMGQPYEQYF
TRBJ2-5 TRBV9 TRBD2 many TGTGCCAGCAGCGAGCAGGGACTAACCGCGCAAGAGACCCAGTACTTC CASSEQGLTAQETQYF
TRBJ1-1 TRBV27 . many TGTGCCAGCAGGAGGGGCGAGTACACTGAAGCTTTCTTT CASRRGEYTEAFF
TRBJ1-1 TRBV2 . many TGTGCCAGCAGTGAATATGGAAGGAACACTGAAGCTTTCTTT CASSEYGRNTEAFF
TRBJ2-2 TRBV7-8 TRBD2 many TGTGCCAGCAGCCCAGCGGGGGGGAGTCAGACCGGGGAGCTGTTTTTT CASSPAGGSQTGELFF
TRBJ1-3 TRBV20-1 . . TGCAGTGCTAGAGTGTCCGGGTTTGGAAACACCATATATTTT CSARVSGFGNTIYF
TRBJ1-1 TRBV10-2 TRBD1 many TGCGCCAGCAGTCAACAGGGGGCCCGGACTGAAGCTTTCTTT CASSQQGARTEAFF
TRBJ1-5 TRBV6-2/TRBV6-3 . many TGTGCCAGCAGTTACCCGACCACGGGGTTGAGCAATCAGCCCCAGCATTTT CASSYPTTGLSNQPQHF
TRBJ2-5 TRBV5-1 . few TGCGCCAGCAGCCCGAGGGTCGTAGAGACCCAGTACTTC CASSPRVVETQYF
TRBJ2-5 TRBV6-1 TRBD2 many TGTGCCAGCAGTATTCGTAGCGGGGGGCGGGAGACCCAGTACTTC CASSIRSGGRETQYF
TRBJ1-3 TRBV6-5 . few TGTGCCAGCAGTGGAGCTGGAAACACCATATATTTT CASSGAGNTIYF
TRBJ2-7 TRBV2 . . TGTGCCATCGCCGTTATTCGACTAAACGAGCAGTACTTC CAIAVIRLNEQYF
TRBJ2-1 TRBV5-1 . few TGCGCCAGCAGCTTCAATCCAAATATCCTCTACAATGAGCAGTTCTTC CASSFNPNILYNEQFF
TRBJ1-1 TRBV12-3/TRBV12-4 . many TGTGCCAGCAGTGCATCCCTGGCGGAAGCTTTCTTT CASSASLAEAFF
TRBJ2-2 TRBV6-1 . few TGTGCCAGCAGGGGGGCTAGTCGTTACGGGGAGCTGTTTTTT CASRGASRYGELFF
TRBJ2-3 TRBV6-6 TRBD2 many TGTGCCAGCAGTTCCTCCGGGAGGGAGACAGATACGCAGTATTTT CASSSSGRETDTQYF
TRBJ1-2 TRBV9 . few TGTGCCAGCAGCATCTACCAAGAGGGGTTTAGCGGCTACACCTTC CASSIYQEGFSGYTF
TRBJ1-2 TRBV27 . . TGTGCCAGCAGTTCAACAGGGTACGGCTACACCTTC CASSSTGYGYTF
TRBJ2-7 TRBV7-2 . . TGTGCCAGCAGCTTAGAGGCGGGCAAGACCTCCGAGCAGTACTTC CASSLEAGKTSEQYF
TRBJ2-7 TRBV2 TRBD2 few TGTGCCAGCAGCTCTAGCGGGGCCTCCTACGAGCAGTACTTC CASSSSGASYEQYF
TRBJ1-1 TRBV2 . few TGTGCCAGCAGATACAGGGTAGGGACTGAAGCTTTCTTT CASRYRVGTEAFF